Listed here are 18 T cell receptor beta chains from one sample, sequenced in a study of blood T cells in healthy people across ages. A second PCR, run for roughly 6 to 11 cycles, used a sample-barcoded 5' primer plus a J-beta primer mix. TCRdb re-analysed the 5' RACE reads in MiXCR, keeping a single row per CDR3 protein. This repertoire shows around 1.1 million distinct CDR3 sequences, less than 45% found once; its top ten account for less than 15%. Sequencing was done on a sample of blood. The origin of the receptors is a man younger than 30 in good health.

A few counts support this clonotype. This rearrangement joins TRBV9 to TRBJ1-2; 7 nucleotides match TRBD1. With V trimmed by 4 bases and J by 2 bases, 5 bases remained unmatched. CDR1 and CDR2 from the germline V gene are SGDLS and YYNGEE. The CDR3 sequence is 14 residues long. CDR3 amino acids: CASSYRGGNYGYTF. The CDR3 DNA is TGTGCCAGCAGCTACAGGGGCGGGAACTATGGCTACACCTTC.

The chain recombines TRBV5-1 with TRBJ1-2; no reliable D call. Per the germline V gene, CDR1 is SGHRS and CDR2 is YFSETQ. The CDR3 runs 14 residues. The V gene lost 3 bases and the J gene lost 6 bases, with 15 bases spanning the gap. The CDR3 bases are TGCGCCAGCAGCTATGGCGGGGATTTGGATGGCTACACCTTC. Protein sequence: CASSYGGDLDGYTF.

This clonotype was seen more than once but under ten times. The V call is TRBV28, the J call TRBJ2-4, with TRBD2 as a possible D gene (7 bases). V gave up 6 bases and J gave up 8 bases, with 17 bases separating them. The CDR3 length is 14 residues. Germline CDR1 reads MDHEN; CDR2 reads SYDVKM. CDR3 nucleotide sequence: TGTGCCAGCAGCCCTGGGGGGGCTAGGGACATTCAGTACTTC. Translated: CASSPGGARDIQYF.

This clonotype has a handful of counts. CDR3 amino acids: CASSLGNWDSYNEQFF. CDR3 coding DNA: TGTGCCAGCAGCTTAGGAAATTGGGACAGCTACAATGAGCAGTTCTTC. The rearrangement uses TRBV7-9 and TRBJ2-1, with 7 positions matching TRBD1. This CDR3 spans 16 amino acids. The V gene's germline CDR1 is SEHNR and CDR2 FQNEAQ (reference sequence). V trimming: 1 base; J trimming: 3 bases; junction bases outside the gene matches: 6.

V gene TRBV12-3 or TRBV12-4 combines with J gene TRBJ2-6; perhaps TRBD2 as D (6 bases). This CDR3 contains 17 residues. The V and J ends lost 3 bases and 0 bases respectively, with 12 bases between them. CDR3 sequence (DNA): TGTGCCAGCAGTTTCAGGGAGGCTCTCTCTGGGGCCAACGTCCTGACTTTC. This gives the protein CASSFREALSGANVLTF.

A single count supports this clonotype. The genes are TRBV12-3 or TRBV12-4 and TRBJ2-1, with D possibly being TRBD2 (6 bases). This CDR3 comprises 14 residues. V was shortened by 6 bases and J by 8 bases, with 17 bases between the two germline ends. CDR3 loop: CASRSTGGDDEQFF. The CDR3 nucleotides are TGTGCCAGCAGGTCCACAGGAGGGGACGATGAGCAGTTCTTC.

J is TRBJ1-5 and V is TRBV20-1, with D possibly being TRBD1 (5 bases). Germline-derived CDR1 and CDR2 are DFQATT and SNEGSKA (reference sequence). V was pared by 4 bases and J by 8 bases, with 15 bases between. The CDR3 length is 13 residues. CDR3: CSATNTREKPQHF. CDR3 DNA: TGCAGTGCTACGAATACCAGGGAGAAGCCCCAGCATTTT.

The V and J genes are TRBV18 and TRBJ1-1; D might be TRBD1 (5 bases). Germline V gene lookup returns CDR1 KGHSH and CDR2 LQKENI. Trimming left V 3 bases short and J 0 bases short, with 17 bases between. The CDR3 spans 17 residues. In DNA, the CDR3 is TGTGCCAGCTCACCTACGGACGGACACTATATGAACACTGAAGCTTTCTTT. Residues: CASSPTDGHYMNTEAFF. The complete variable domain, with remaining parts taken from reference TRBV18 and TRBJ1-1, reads NAGVMQNPRHLVRRRGQEARLRCSPMKGHSHVYWYRQLPEEGLKFMVYLQKENIIDESGMPKERFSAEFPKEGPSILRIQQVVRGDSAAYFCASSPTDGHYMNTEAFFGQGTRLTVV.

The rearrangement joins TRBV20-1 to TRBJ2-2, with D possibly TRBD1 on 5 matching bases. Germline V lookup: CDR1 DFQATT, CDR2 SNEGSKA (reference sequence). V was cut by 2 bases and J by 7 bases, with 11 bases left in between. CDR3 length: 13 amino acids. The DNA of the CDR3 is TGCAGTGCTAGAAAAGGGGTAGACGGGGAGCTGTTTTTT. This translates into CSARKGVDGELFF.

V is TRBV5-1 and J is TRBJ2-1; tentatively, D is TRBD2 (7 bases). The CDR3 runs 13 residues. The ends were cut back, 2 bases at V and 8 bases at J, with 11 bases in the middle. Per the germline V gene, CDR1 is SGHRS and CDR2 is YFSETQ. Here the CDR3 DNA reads TGCGCCAGCAGCTTAGGGGGGGAGGATGAGCAGTTCTTC. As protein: CASSLGGEDEQFF.

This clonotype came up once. CDR3 protein: CASSPSGDTIYF. The CDR3 DNA follows: TGTGCCAGCAGCCCTTCGGGGGACACCATATATTTT. The rearrangement links TRBV12-3 or TRBV12-4 to TRBJ1-3, with D tentatively TRBD1 (5 bases). The V end lost 6 bases, the J end lost 8 bases, and 11 bases lay between the germline ends. The CDR3 loop spans 12 amino acids.

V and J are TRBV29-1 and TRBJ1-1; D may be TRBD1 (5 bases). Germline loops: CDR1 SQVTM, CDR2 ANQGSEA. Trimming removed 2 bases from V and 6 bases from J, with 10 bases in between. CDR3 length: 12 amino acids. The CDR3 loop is CSVEIGTSEAFF. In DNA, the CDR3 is TGCAGCGTTGAAATCGGGACGTCTGAAGCTTTCTTT.

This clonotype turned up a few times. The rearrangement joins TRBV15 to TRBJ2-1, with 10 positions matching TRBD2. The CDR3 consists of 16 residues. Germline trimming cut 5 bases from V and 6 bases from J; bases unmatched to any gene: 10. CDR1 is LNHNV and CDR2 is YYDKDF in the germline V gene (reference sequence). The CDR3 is CATSQGRTSGFNEQFF. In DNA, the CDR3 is TGTGCCACCAGCCAGGGGAGGACTAGCGGTTTCAATGAGCAGTTCTTC.

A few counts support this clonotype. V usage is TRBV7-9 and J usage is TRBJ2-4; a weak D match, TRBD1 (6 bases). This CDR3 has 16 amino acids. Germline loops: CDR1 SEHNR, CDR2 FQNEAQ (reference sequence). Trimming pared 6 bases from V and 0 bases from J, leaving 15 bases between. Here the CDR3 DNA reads TGTGCCAGCAGGCCCGGACAGCAACTAGCCAAAAACATTCAGTACTTC. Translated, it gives CASRPGQQLAKNIQYF.

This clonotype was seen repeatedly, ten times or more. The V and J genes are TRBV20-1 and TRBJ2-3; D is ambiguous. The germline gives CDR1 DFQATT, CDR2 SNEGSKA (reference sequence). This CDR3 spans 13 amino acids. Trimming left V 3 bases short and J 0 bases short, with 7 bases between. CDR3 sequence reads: CSASQRSTDTQYF. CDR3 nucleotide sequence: TGCAGTGCTAGTCAGCGTAGCACAGATACGCAGTATTTT.

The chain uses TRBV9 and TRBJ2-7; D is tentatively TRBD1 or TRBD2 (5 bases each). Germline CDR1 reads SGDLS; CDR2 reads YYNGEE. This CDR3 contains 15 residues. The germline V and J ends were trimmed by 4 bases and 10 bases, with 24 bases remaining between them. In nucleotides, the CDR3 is TGTGCCAGCAGCTTAACCGGGACGGAAAAAGAGGCCCAGTACTTC. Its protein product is CASSLTGTEKEAQYF.

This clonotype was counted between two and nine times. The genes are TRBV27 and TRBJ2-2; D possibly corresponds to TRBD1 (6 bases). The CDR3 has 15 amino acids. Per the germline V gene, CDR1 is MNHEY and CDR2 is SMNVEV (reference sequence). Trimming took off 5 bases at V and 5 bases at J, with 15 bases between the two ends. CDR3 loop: CASSKARGFTGELFF. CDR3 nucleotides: TGTGCCAGCAGTAAGGCGAGGGGGTTTACCGGGGAGCTGTTTTTT.

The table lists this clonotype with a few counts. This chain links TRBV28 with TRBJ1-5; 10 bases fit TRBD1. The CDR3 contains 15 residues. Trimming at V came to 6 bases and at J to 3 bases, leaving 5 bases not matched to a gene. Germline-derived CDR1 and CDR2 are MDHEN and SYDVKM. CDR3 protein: CASRRQGADNQPQHF. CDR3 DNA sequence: TGTGCCAGCAGGAGACAGGGGGCTGACAATCAGCCCCAGCATTTT.